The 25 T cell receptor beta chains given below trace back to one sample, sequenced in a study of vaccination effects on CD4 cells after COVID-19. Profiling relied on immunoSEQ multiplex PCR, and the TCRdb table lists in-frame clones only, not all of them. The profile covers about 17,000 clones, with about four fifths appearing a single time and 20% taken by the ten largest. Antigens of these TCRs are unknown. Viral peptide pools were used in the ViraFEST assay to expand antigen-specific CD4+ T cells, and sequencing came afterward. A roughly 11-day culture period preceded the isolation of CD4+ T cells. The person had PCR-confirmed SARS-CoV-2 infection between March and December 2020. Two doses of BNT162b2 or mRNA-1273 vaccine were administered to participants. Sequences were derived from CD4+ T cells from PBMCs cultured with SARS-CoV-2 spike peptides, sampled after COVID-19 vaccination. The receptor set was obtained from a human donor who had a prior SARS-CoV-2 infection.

This chain's CDR3 is CASSLGRLETDTQYF. DNA of the CDR3: TGTGCCAGCAGTCTAGGGCGACTAGAGACAGATACGCAGTATTTT. The genes are TRBV2 and TRBJ2-3; D is perhaps TRBD2 (6 bases). Per the germline V gene, CDR1 is SNHLY and CDR2 is FYNNEI. The CDR3 has 15 amino acids. V lost 5 bases and J 3 bases, leaving 15 bases between the germline ends.

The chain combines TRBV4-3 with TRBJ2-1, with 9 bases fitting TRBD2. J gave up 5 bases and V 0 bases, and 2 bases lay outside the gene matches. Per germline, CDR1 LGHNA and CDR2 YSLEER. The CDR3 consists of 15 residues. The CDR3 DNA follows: TGCGCCAGCAGCCAAGAGCTAGCGGGGAACAATGAGCAGTTCTTC. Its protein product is CASSQELAGNNEQFF.

The CDR3 region has the DNA TGTGCCAGCAGCTGGGTCACACGAACCCGTAGTGCCGGGGAGCTGTTTTTT. The encoded protein is CASSWVTRTRSAGELFF. The chain combines TRBV11-3 with TRBJ2-2; D unresolved. CDR3 length: 17 amino acids. Germline V CDR1 and CDR2: SGHNT, YENEEA. With 4 bases removed from V and 6 bases from J, the gap between germline ends came to 21 bases.

CDR3 in amino acids: CASSEILSSYNEQFF. The CDR3 DNA is TGTGCCAGCAGTGAGATACTAAGCTCCTACAATGAGCAGTTCTTC. The V and J genes are TRBV2 and TRBJ2-1; no clear D. V was trimmed by 3 bases and J by 0 bases, leaving 9 bases between them. CDR1 and CDR2 from the germline V gene are SNHLY and FYNNEI. CDR3 length equals 15 residues.

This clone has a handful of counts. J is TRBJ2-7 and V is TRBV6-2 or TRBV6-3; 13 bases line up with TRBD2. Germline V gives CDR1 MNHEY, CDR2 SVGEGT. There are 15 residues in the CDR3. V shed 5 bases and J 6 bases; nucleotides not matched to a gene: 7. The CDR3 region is CASSLRTSGSSEQYF. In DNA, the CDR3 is TGTGCCAGCAGTCTCCGGACTAGCGGGAGTTCCGAGCAGTACTTC.

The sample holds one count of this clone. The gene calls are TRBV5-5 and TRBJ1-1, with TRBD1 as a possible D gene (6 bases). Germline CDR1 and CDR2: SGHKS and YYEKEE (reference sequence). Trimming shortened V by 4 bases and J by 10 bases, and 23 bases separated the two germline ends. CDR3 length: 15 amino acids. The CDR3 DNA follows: TGTGCCAGCAGCCCGACCGCAGGGGATGGGAGGGGAGCTTTCTTT. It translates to CASSPTAGDGRGAFF.

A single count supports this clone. CDR3 protein: CAISDGRYSGANVLTF. The CDR3 DNA sequence: TGTGCCATCAGTGACGGCAGATACTCTGGGGCCAACGTCCTGACTTTC. The rearrangement links TRBV10-3 to TRBJ2-6; D uncertain. With 3 bases removed from V and 0 bases from J, the gap between germline ends came to 9 bases. Germline CDR1 is ENHRY and CDR2 is SYGVKD. This CDR3 region has 16 residues.

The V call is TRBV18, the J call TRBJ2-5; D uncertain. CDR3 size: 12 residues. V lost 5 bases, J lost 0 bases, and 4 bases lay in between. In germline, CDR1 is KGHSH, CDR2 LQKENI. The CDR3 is CASSSNQETQYF. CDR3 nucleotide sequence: TGTGCCAGCTCATCAAACCAAGAGACCCAGTACTTC.

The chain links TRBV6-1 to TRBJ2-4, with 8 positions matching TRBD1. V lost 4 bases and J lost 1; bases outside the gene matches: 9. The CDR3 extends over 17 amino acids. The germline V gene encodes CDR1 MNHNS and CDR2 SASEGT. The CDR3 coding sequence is TGTGCCAGCAGTGGACCCCGGACAGGGTCGGCCAAAAACATTCAGTACTTC. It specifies CASSGPRTGSAKNIQYF.

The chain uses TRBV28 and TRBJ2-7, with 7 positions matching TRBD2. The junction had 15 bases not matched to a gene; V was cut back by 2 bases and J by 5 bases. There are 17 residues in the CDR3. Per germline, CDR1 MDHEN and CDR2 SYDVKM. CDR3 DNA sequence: TGTGCCAGCAGTTTAGCGGGGGTTAGGACTAGGTACCACGAGCAGTACTTC. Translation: CASSLAGVRTRYHEQYF.

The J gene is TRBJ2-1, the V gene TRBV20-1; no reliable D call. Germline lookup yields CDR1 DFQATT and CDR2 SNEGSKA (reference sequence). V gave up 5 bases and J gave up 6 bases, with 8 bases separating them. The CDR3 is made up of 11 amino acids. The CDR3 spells CSAWGINEQFF. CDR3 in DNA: TGCAGTGCTTGGGGAATCAATGAGCAGTTCTTC.

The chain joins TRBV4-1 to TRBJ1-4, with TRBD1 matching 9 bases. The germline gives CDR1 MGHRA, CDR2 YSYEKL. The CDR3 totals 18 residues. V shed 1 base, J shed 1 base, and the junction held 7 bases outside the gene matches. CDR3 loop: CASSQGGTGFRTNEKLFF. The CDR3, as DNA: TGCGCCAGCAGCCAAGGTGGGACAGGGTTTCGAACTAATGAAAAACTGTTTTTT.

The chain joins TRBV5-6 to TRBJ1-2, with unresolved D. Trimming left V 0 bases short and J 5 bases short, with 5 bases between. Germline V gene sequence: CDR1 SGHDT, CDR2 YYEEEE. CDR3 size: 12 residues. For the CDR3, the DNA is TGTGCCAGCAGCTTGGCGGGGTATGGCTACACCTTC. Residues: CASSLAGYGYTF.

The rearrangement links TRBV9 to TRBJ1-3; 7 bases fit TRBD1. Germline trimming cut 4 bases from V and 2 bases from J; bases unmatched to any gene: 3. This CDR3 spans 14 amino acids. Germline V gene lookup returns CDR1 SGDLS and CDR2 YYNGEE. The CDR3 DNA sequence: TGTGCCAGCAGCCGTGACAGGGCTGGAAACACCATATATTTT. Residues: CASSRDRAGNTIYF.

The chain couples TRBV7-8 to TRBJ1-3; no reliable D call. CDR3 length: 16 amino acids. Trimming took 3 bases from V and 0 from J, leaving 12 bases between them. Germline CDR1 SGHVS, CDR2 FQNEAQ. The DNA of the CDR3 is TGTGCCAGCAGCTTTAGGACGGTCAGCTCTGGAAACACCATATATTTT. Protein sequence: CASSFRTVSSGNTIYF.

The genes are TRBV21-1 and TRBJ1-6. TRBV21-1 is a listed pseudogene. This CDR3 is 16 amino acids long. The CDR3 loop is CASSKPRAGDNSPLHF. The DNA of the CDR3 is TGTGCCAGCAGCAAGCCAAGGGCCGGGGATAATTCACCCCTCCACTTT.

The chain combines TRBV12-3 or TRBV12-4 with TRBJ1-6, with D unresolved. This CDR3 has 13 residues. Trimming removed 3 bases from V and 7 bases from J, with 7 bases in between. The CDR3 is CASSFGPNSPLHF. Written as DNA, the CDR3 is TGTGCCAGCAGTTTCGGGCCCAATTCACCCCTCCACTTT.

The CDR3 DNA reads TGCAGCGCCGCCAGTAGCGGGAGCTCCTACAATGAGCAGTTCTTC. Its translation is CSAASSGSSYNEQFF. The gene calls are TRBV29-1 and TRBJ2-1, with 9 bases matching TRBD2. The CDR3 extends over 15 amino acids. Per germline, CDR1 SQVTM and CDR2 ANQGSEA. With V trimmed by 7 bases and J by 0 bases, 7 bases remained unmatched.

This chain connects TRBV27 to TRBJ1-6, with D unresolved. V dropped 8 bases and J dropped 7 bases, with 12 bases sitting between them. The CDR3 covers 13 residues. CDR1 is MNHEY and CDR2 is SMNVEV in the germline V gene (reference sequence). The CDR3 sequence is CASGEARNSPLHF. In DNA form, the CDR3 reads TGTGCCAGCGGTGAGGCGAGGAATTCACCCCTCCACTTT.

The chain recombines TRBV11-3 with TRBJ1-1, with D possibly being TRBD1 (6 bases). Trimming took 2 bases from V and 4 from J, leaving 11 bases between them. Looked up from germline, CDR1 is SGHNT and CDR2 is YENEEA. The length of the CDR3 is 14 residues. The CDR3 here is CASSLQRGSTEAFF. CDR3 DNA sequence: TGTGCCAGCAGCTTACAGAGGGGGAGCACTGAAGCTTTCTTT.

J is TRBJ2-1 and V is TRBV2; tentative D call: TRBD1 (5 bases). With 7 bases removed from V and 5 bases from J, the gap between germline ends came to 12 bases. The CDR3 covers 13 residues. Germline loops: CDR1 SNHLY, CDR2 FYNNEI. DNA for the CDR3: TGTGCCAGCACCGCAGGGCAAGACAATGAGCAGTTCTTC. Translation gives CASTAGQDNEQFF.

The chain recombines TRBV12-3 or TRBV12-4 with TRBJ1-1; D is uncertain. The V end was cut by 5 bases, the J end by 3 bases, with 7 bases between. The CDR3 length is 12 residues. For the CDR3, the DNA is TGTGCCAGCAGTCCAATCTACACTGAAGCTTTCTTT. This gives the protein CASSPIYTEAFF.

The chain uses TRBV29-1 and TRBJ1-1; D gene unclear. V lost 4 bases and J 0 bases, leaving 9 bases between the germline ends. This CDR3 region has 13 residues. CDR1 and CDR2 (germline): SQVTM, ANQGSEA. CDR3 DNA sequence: TGCAGCGTTGTTGACGCCATGAACACTGAAGCTTTCTTT. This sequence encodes CSVVDAMNTEAFF.

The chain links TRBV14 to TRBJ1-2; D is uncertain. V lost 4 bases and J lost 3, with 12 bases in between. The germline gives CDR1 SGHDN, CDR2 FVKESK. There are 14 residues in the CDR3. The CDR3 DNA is TGTGCCAGCAGCCGATGGCCCGCAGACTATGGCTACACCTTC. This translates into CASSRWPADYGYTF. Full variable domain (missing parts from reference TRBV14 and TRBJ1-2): EAGVTQFPSHSVIEKGQTVTLRCDPISGHDNLYWYRRVMGKEIKFLLHFVKESKQDESGMPNNRFLAERTGGTYSTLKVQPAELEDSGVYFCASSRWPADYGYTFGSGTRLTVV.

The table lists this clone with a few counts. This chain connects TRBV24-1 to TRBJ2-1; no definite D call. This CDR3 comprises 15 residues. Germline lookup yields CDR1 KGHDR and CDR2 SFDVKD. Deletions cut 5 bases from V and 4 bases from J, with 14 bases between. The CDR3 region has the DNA TGTGCCACCAGTGGTGTTGATCCGGCGTACAATGAGCAGTTCTTC. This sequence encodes CATSGVDPAYNEQFF.